The 20 T cell receptor delta chains listed next were all sequenced from one sample in a study of Vδ1+ human thymocytes. General study findings and limits: Highly polyclonal TRG and TRD repertoires with Gaussian CDR3 length distributions appeared in thymus.

For these TCRs, the target antigens are not known. Sequences come from RNA converted to cDNA by reverse transcription. Pooled V-gene forward primers with one constant-region reverse primer generated the CDR3 amplicons by multiplex PCR. TCRdb redid clone calling on the multiplex PCR reads using CATT. The table includes 25,000 to 30,000 delta-chain clones, under 8.5% detected once. The sequencing sample was made of Vdelta1+ gamma-delta thymocytes from the thymus. Subset defined: FACS-sorted CD3+ TCRalphabeta- TCRVdelta1+ TCRVdelta2- thymocytes. Source of these receptors: a girl younger than two who had congenital heart surgery.

This clone was counted between two and nine times. The rearrangement links TRDV1 to TRDJ1; 7 nucleotides match TRDD3. CDR3 length equals 13 residues. Germline V gene data show CDR1 as TSWWSYY and CDR2 as QGS. Trimming removed 6 bases from V and 9 bases from J; junction bases left unmatched: 10. The DNA for the CDR3 is TGTGCTCTTGGACCAGGGGGATTGGGCGAACTCATCTTT. Its translation is CALGPGGLGELIF.

V usage is TRDV1 and J usage is TRDJ1, with 11 nucleotides matching TRDD3. TCRdb gives no J gene; it was assigned here by matching the DNA to germline. This CDR3 spans 21 amino acids. J was trimmed by 0 bases and V by 2 bases; bases with no gene match: 17. CDR1 is TSWWSYY, CDR2 QGS, per germline. DNA for the CDR3: TGTGCTCTTGGGGAAAGGACCACGAGTCCTACTGGGGGATATAACACCGATAAACTCATCTTT. It translates to CALGERTTSPTGGYNTDKLIF.

The rearrangement links TRDV1 to TRDJ1; 11 nucleotides align to TRDD3. The CDR3 is 20 residues long. Germline V lookup: CDR1 TSWWSYY, CDR2 QGS. Trimming cost V 2 bases and J 3 bases; bases outside gene matches: 17. CDR3 DNA sequence: TGTGCTCTTGGGGAATTTAGAGCTCCCGCTGGGGGATACAACGCCGATAAACTCATCTTT. This codes for CALGEFRAPAGGYNADKLIF.

This clone came up a few times. The chain carries TRDV1 and TRDJ1, with a tentative D call TRDD3 (7 bases). Trimming removed 1 base at V and 0 bases at J, with 39 bases between. Germline V CDR1 and CDR2: TSWWSYY, QGS. The CDR3 sequence is 25 residues long. This CDR3 is CALGERAVLPGGLLHRPTYTDKLIF. CDR3 bases: TGTGCTCTTGGGGAACGTGCGGTCCTACCTGGGGGCCTATTACACCGTCCAACTTACACCGATAAACTCATCTTT.

The gene calls are TRDV1 and TRDJ2; perhaps TRDD2 as D (5 bases). V was shortened by 3 bases and J by 4 bases, with 9 bases between the two germline ends. CDR1 TSWWSYY and CDR2 QGS come from the germline V gene. This CDR3 is built from 14 residues. The CDR3 nucleotides are TGTGCTCTTGGGGAGGTTCTTCCGACAGCACAACTCTTCTTT. Residues: CALGEVLPTAQLFF.

The V and J genes are TRDV1 and TRDJ1, with D tentatively TRDD3 (6 bases). Looked up from germline, CDR1 is TSWWSYY and CDR2 is QGS. CDR3 length equals 22 residues. Trimming cost V 6 bases and J 0 bases, with 35 bases left between them. The CDR3 reads CALGLPGPSLGTLGVYTDKLIF. The CDR3, as DNA: TGTGCTCTTGGACTACCAGGACCCTCCCTGGGGACGTTAGGGGTTTACACCGATAAACTCATCTTT.

This chain uses TRDV1 with TRDJ1; tentatively, D is TRDD3 (5 bases). This CDR3 region has 11 residues. Deletions cut 7 bases from V and 10 bases from J, with 13 bases between. Germline V gives CDR1 TSWWSYY, CDR2 QGS. CDR3 coding DNA: TGTGCTCTTGCAAGAGGGGGGGTACTCATCTTT. Its protein is CALARGGVLIF.

The chain uses TRDV1 and TRDJ1, with 7 positions matching TRDD2. Germline assignment: CDR1 TSWWSYY and CDR2 QGS. Trimming at V came to 1 base and at J to 0 bases, leaving 23 bases not matched to a gene. The CDR3 consists of 22 residues. The CDR3 DNA reads TGTGCTCTTGGGGAACAGCAGACCTTCCTCGAATCTGTACTTCCGTACACCGATAAACTCATCTTT. This codes for CALGEQQTFLESVLPYTDKLIF.

The V and J genes are TRDV1 and TRDJ1; a weak D match, TRDD3 (5 bases). The V end was cut by 5 bases, the J end by 0 bases, with 10 bases between. The CDR3 length is 14 residues. Germline CDR1 and CDR2: TSWWSYY and QGS. CDR3 nucleotide sequence: TGTGCTCTTGGGACTACGGATAACACCGATAAACTCATCTTT. As protein: CALGTTDNTDKLIF.

For this clone: An end of the junction differs from the germline gene, which may be a read error. The rearrangement links TRDV1 to TRDJ1; D gene uncertain. This CDR3 region has 14 residues. Germline V gene sequence: CDR1 TSWWSYY, CDR2 QGS. CDR3 in DNA: TGTGCTCTTGGGGCCTCTGTTAAGGCCGATAAACCCATCTTT. Protein: CALGASVKADKPIF.

A few counts support this clone. The chain couples TRDV1 to TRDJ1; 10 nucleotides match TRDD3. CDR1 and CDR2 (germline): TSWWSYY, QGS. J gave up 0 bases and V 3 bases, and 16 bases lay outside the gene matches. This CDR3 spans 20 amino acids. For the CDR3, the DNA is TGTGCTCTTGGGGACCTAAACCCTGCGGGGGATACGACCCACACCGATAAACTCATCTTT. Encoded protein: CALGDLNPAGDTTHTDKLIF.

The rearrangement uses TRDV1 and TRDJ1; 13 bases are shared with TRDD3. Since TCRdb gives no J gene, matching the DNA to germline was used here to assign it. Per germline, CDR1 TSWWSYY and CDR2 QGS. This CDR3 region has 25 residues. After removal of 0 bases from V and 0 bases from J, the junction contained 25 bases not matched to a gene. CDR3 in amino acids: CALGELAFFGLLLGDTQTYTDKLIF. The CDR3 coding sequence is TGTGCTCTTGGGGAACTAGCTTTTTTCGGCCTTCTACTGGGGGATACGCAGACTTACACCGATAAACTCATCTTT.

The J gene is TRDJ1, while no V gene call was made; TRDD3, as called in the table, went unchecked against the DNA. CDR3 length: 19 residues. CDR3 DNA: TGTGCTCTTGGGGGATGGTGGGGCTACTGGGGGATAACCACCGATAAACTCATCTTT. Protein sequence: CALGGWWGYWGITTDKLIF.

The gene calls are TRDV1 and TRDJ1; TRDD2 is a possible D gene (5 bases). Germline V lookup: CDR1 TSWWSYY, CDR2 QGS. The CDR3 length is 13 residues. V was clipped by 11 bases and J by 0 bases, with 13 bases between them. The CDR3 DNA is TGTGCTATCAATTCCTGGAACACCGATAAACTCATCTTT. Translation: CAINSWNTDKLIF.

For the J gene the call is TRDJ1; the V gene lacks a call; TRDD3 is the table's D call and was not checked against the DNA. The CDR3 is made up of 20 amino acids. For the CDR3, the DNA is TGTGCTCTTGGGGAACTCCGGCCTTCCTTACTGGGGGTTAACACCGATAAACTCATCTTT. This sequence encodes CALGELRPSLLGVNTDKLIF.

The sample holds a few counts of this clone. One end of the junction is discordant with germline, which a read error may explain. The same CDR3 can be traced to other DNA sequences in this sample. The rearrangement links TRDV1 to TRDJ1; D ambiguous. CDR3 size: 12 residues. CDR1 is TSWWSYY, CDR2 QGS, per germline. This CDR3 reads CALGEVPDKLIF. Written as DNA, the CDR3 is TGTGCTCTTGGGGAAGTTCCCGACAAACTCATCTTT.

This clone has just a few counts. This rearrangement joins TRDV1 to TRDJ1, with D maybe TRDD2 (5 bases). From germline, CDR1 is TSWWSYY and CDR2 QGS. The CDR3 runs 16 residues. The V gene lost 1 base and the J gene lost 6 bases, with 18 bases spanning the gap. CDR3 coding DNA: TGTGCTCTTGGGGAACCTTGGCTTCCAACTAGGAATAAACTCATCTTT. Its translation is CALGEPWLPTRNKLIF.

The table lists this clone with a few counts. This chain links TRDV1 with TRDJ1; tentatively, D is TRDD2 or TRDD3 (5 bases each). V was clipped by 0 bases and J by 2 bases, with 40 bases between them. Germline V gene lookup returns CDR1 TSWWSYY and CDR2 QGS. This CDR3 contains 25 residues. The DNA for the CDR3 is TGTGCTCTTGGGGAACTATTTTCGCCCCTTCGGACTACCCTGGGAGGTTGGGAACGAACCGATAAACTCATCTTT. This codes for CALGELFSPLRTTLGGWERTDKLIF.

This clone appeared a few times. At one boundary the junction diverges from the germline segment, which might be a read error. The gene calls are TRDV1 and TRDJ1, with 11 bases fitting TRDD3. CDR3 size: 17 residues. The germline V gene encodes CDR1 TSWWSYY and CDR2 QGS. The CDR3 nucleotides are TGTGCTCTTGGGGAAGGTCCTGGGGGATACTCCACCGATAAATTCATCTTT. Amino acid sequence: CALGEGPGGYSTDKFIF.

In this sample, this clone turned up a few times. The chain joins TRDV1 to TRDJ1; no clear D gene. CDR1 and CDR2 from the germline V gene are TSWWSYY and QGS. V lost 2 bases and J 1 base, leaving 29 bases between the germline ends. This CDR3 region has 21 residues. CDR3 residues: CALGEWSSGVDLRGVTDKLIF. CDR3 nucleotide sequence: TGTGCTCTTGGGGAATGGTCGTCCGGAGTGGATTTAAGGGGTGTCACCGATAAACTCATCTTT.